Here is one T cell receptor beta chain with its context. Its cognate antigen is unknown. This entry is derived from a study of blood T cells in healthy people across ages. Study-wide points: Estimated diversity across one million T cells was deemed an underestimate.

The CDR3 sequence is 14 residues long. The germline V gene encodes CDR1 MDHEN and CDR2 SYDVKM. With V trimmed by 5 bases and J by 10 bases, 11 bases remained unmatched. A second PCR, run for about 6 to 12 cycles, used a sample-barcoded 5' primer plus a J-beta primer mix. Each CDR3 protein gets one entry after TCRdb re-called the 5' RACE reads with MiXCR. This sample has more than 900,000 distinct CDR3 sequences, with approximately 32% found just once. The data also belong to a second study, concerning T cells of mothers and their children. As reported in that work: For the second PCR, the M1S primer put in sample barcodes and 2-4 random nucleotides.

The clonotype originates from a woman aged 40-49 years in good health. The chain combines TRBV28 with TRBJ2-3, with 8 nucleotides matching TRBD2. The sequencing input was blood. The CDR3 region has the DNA TGTGCCAGCAGTGACAGGTCCGGGGGGGATGCGCAGTATTTT. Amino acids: CASSDRSGGDAQYF.